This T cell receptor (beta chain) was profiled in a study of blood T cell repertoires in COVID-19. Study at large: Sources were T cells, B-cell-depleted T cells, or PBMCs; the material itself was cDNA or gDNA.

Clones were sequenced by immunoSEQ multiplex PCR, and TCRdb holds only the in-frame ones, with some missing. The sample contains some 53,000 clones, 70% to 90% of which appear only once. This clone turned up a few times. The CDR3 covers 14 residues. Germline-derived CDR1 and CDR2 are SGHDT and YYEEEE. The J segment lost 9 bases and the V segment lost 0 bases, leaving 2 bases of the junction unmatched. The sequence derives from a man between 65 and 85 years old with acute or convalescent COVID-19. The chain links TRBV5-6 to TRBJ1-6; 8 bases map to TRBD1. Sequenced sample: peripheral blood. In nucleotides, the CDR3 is TGTGCCAGCAGCTTGGTCAGGGGGCTTTCACCCCTCCACTTT. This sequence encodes CASSLVRGLSPLHF.